This is a list of T cell receptor beta chains from one sample in a study of blood T cell repertoires in COVID-19. Measured with immunoSEQ multiplex PCR; TCRdb has only the in-frame clones, and not every one. There are 150,000 to 200,000 clones in the sample; roughly 85% occur only once, and over 3% lies in the top ten. Material for sequencing was peripheral blood. Receptor source: a human donor with acute or convalescent COVID-19. The donor label of this sample is uncertain. Both conserved end residues are part of each CDR3. Fields, in order: J gene, D gene, clone size, V gene, CDR3 DNA, CDR3 protein. D genes are given only for firm matches. The listing skips clone size in some rows; elsewhere it reads once, few, many or a size class.

j_gene: TRBJ2-4
d_gene: -
abundance: -
v_gene: TRBV4-3
CDR3nt: TGCGCCAGCAGCCAAGAGGTCAGGGAAAGCATTCAGTACTTC
CDR3aa: CASSQEVRESIQYF

j_gene: TRBJ2-1
d_gene: TRBD2
abundance: -
v_gene: TRBV7-9
CDR3nt: TGTGCCAGCAGCCTCAAGGGTAGCGGGGGGGCCAGTGAGCAGTTCTTC
CDR3aa: CASSLKGSGGASEQFF

j_gene: TRBJ1-2
d_gene: TRBD1
abundance: -
v_gene: TRBV10-3
CDR3nt: TGTGCCATTTTCGGACAGGGGGCTAATGGCTACACCTTC
CDR3aa: CAIFGQGANGYTF

j_gene: TRBJ2-2
d_gene: -
abundance: -
v_gene: TRBV4-1
CDR3nt: TGCGCCAGCAGCCAAGATGCGGGGGCCCGGGAGCTGTTTTTT
CDR3aa: CASSQDAGARELFF

j_gene: TRBJ1-2
d_gene: -
abundance: -
v_gene: TRBV7-2
CDR3nt: TGTGCCAGCAGCTTAGTTGGGGGACACGGTGGTGGCTACACCTTC
CDR3aa: CASSLVGGHGGGYTF

j_gene: TRBJ1-1
d_gene: -
abundance: few
v_gene: TRBV9
CDR3nt: TGTGCCAGCAGCGTAGTGGCAGGGCGGACTGAAGCTTTCTTT
CDR3aa: CASSVVAGRTEAFF

j_gene: TRBJ2-7
d_gene: TRBD1
abundance: -
v_gene: TRBV2
CDR3nt: TGTGCCAGCAATGAGCGGGACAGGGGCTCCTACGAGCAGTACTTC
CDR3aa: CASNERDRGSYEQYF

j_gene: TRBJ1-3
d_gene: -
abundance: -
v_gene: TRBV6-1
CDR3nt: TGTGCCAGCAGTGAAGCCAGCGCCGGCAATGGAAACACCATATATTTT
CDR3aa: CASSEASAGNGNTIYF

j_gene: TRBJ1-1
d_gene: TRBD1
abundance: -
v_gene: TRBV29-1
CDR3nt: TGCAGCGCCTTGACAGGGGCTCAGAACACTGAAGCTTTCTTT
CDR3aa: CSALTGAQNTEAFF

j_gene: TRBJ1-2
d_gene: -
abundance: -
v_gene: TRBV7-2
CDR3nt: TGTGCCAGCAGCTTAACAGCCTCTAACTATGGCTACACCTTC
CDR3aa: CASSLTASNYGYTF

j_gene: TRBJ2-7
d_gene: -
abundance: -
v_gene: TRBV18
CDR3nt: TGTGCCAGCTCAGAGACAGTCTCCTACGAGCAGTACTTC
CDR3aa: CASSETVSYEQYF

j_gene: TRBJ1-2
d_gene: -
abundance: -
v_gene: TRBV19
CDR3nt: TGTGCCAGTAGATCAACAGGGCTTGCGGGCTACACCTTC
CDR3aa: CASRSTGLAGYTF

j_gene: TRBJ1-6
d_gene: -
abundance: -
v_gene: TRBV27
CDR3nt: TGTGCCAGCAGTTTCCAGGGGACCAATTCACCCCTCCACTTT
CDR3aa: CASSFQGTNSPLHF

j_gene: TRBJ2-3
d_gene: -
abundance: -
v_gene: TRBV16
CDR3nt: TGTGCCAGCACCCATTTGGGGCACACAGATACGCAGTATTTT
CDR3aa: CASTHLGHTDTQYF

j_gene: TRBJ1-4
d_gene: -
abundance: -
v_gene: TRBV3-1/TRBV3-2
CDR3nt: TGTGCCAGCAGCCGCCAGGGTAACTATCTAGAAAAACTGTTTTTT
CDR3aa: CASSRQGNYLEKLFF

j_gene: TRBJ2-3
d_gene: TRBD2
abundance: -
v_gene: TRBV6-5
CDR3nt: TGTGCCAGCAGTTACTCGGTTGCGGGGGGGCGAAATACGCAGTATTTT
CDR3aa: CASSYSVAGGRNTQYF

j_gene: TRBJ2-7
d_gene: TRBD2
abundance: -
v_gene: TRBV7-2
CDR3nt: TGTGCCAGCAGCCCCGGGCTAGCGGGGGGTGATTCCTACGAGCAGTACTTC
CDR3aa: CASSPGLAGGDSYEQYF

j_gene: TRBJ1-2
d_gene: -
abundance: -
v_gene: TRBV7-6
CDR3nt: TGTGCCAGCAGCTTAGTTACGCACCTAGTGGGCTACACCTTC
CDR3aa: CASSLVTHLVGYTF

j_gene: TRBJ2-1
d_gene: -
abundance: -
v_gene: TRBV4-3
CDR3nt: TGCGCCAGCAGCCTCGAGCCTGACAATGAGCAGTTCTTC
CDR3aa: CASSLEPDNEQFF

j_gene: TRBJ2-2
d_gene: -
abundance: -
v_gene: TRBV21-1
CDR3nt: TGTGCCAGCAGCGCGCGGGATCCCAACACCGGGGAGCTGTTTTTT
CDR3aa: CASSARDPNTGELFF

j_gene: TRBJ2-1
d_gene: -
abundance: -
v_gene: TRBV4-1
CDR3nt: TGCGCCAGCAGCCAAGGGCCTGGGGGGAGCTCCTACAATGAGCAGTTCTTC
CDR3aa: CASSQGPGGSSYNEQFF

j_gene: TRBJ1-3
d_gene: -
abundance: few
v_gene: TRBV5-4
CDR3nt: TGTGCCAGCAGCTCCGGGGGACCCAGCTCTGGAAACACCATATATTTT
CDR3aa: CASSSGGPSSGNTIYF

j_gene: TRBJ1-3
d_gene: -
abundance: -
v_gene: TRBV5-1
CDR3nt: TGCGCCAGCAGCACGACAAGCGGAGCAGGAAACACCATATATTTT
CDR3aa: CASSTTSGAGNTIYF

j_gene: TRBJ1-6
d_gene: TRBD1
abundance: -
v_gene: TRBV28
CDR3nt: TGTGCCAGCAGCTTTCTCTTCTCAACAGGGGGCGATAATTCACCCCTCCACTTT
CDR3aa: CASSFLFSTGGDNSPLHF